This T cell receptor beta chain was observed in a study of persistence of HIV-infected CD4 T cells (dated by TCRdb to the early 2020s). Broadly, across the study: CMV- and HIV-1 Gag-responding CD4+ T cells were isolated from ART-treated individuals so that antigen-driven clonal expansion of HIV-1-infected cells could be examined. Apart from a couple of participants who underwent leukapheresis at a single time point, peripheral blood samples of up to about 180 mL were collected from participants at multiple time points. The clonality of all cells in each sorted population was assessed by TCRbeta sequencing, whereas the clonality of infected cells was assessed by proviral sequencing. The TCR cluster analysis across participants included under ten participants for CMV and roughly seven participants for Gag. The median time participants had been on suppressive ART was eight to nine years.

Note on this clone: Its antigen target is currently unknown. No much larger clonotype is one base removed from it; base qualities were not supplied.

TCRbeta repertoires were sequenced from genomic DNA with the immunoSEQ hsTCRB assay version 4 in survey mode. Genomic DNA was diluted to around 10 ng/uL, using up to 1 ug per sample for TCRbeta sequencing. In the original analysis: ImmunoSeq Analyzer 3.0 was used for analysis of TCRbeta data, and diversity was computed on productive nucleotide rearrangements. Using the Immunarch R package, the improved Chao index served to estimate lower-bound TCR diversity and the Gini coefficient served to estimate clonality. Different nucleotide rearrangements encoding the same CDR3beta amino acid sequence were treated as distinct clonotypes. Differential abundance analysis found TCRbeta sequences that were significantly enriched in antigen-responding cells compared with anti-CD3/anti-CD28-activated cells. Using predicted peptide-MHC specificity as the basis, GLIPH2 grouped TCRs into clusters, both for each participant individually and for the merged data sets that combined participants. TCRdb took over this immuneACCESS table, retaining in-frame rearrangements with V and J assigned. Such tables are incomplete; in checked studies, under half of the missing clones stem from an unresolved V gene, and the remainder is unexplained. Clone size and V and J calls were adopted from that table, with D and trimming inferred from the DNA. The sample contains roughly 32,000 clones, around 82% of them found a single time. The ten largest clones take up about 0.78% of the sample.

The treatment or condition label here, explained by the study, means: suppressive antiretroviral therapy. Lysates of CMV-infected fibroblasts were used at about 10 ug/mL for cell stimulation. Memory populations depleted of antigen-responding cells were obtained by sorting nonresponding CD40L-negative CD69-negative CD45RO-high memory CD4+ T cells. Participants were HIV-1-infected adults who started suppressive ART during chronic infection. Plasma HIV-1 RNA had been undetectable (below 50 copies/mL) in participants for at least 4 years. To be included, participants needed a CD4+ T cell count above 400 cells/uL and a positive CMV serology. Before stimulation, PBMCs were isolated using density centrifugation and then depleted of CD8+ T cells. For about 20 hours, CD8-depleted PBMCs were stimulated with anti-CD28/CD49d costimulation, a CD40-blocking antibody, and enfuvirtide, which was added to prevent new infections. Cells were sorted on a Beckman Coulter MoFlo Legacy or XDP sorter, with propidium iodide excluding dead cells. For samples with more than one million cells, genomic DNA was extracted with the QIAamp DNA Mini Kit, and for all other samples the Quick-DNA Microprep Kit was used.

General findings and caveats noted by the study authors: Because the TCR analyses were done in bulk, restricting them to just the rare CMV-responding cells that actually carried HIV-1 proviruses was not possible. Degenerate expanded CDR3beta sequences were enriched in antigen-responding cells, suggesting convergent selection of CD4+ responses to CMV and Gag. A correlation was observed between TCR oligoclonality and proviral oligoclonality within the same sorted populations. TCRbeta richness in CMV- and Gag-responding cells was significantly lower than in anti-CD3/anti-CD28-responding cells; CMV-responding cells had higher oligoclonality than CD3/CD28-stimulated and Gag-responding cells. The study involved few individuals and tested only a limited range of antigens.

The germline V gene (reference sequence) yields LGHDT for CDR1 and YNNKEL for CDR2. Between the V and J ends, shortened by 1 base and 1 base respectively, the junction contains 4 bases. From the cysteine up to the phenylalanine, the CDR3 has a length of 13 residues. The retained sequence is limited to the CDR3, 39 bases, with the frame set at the first base. Sequencing was performed on CD4+ T cells sorted from PBMCs after roughly 20-hour stimulation, taken from a patient who received antiretroviral therapy. The cell subset or site tag for this specimen amounts to: CD40L-CD69- CD45RO-high memory CD4 T cells not responding to CMV lysate. Recombination linked TRBV3-1 (or the pseudogene TRBV3-2) to TRBJ1-2; no D segment can be confidently identified. This clonotype originated in an adult man with HIV who was CMV-seropositive. The CDR3 in this case is CASSQGYNYGYTF. At the DNA level, the sequence is TGTGCCAGCAGCCAAGGGTATAACTATGGCTACACCTTC.